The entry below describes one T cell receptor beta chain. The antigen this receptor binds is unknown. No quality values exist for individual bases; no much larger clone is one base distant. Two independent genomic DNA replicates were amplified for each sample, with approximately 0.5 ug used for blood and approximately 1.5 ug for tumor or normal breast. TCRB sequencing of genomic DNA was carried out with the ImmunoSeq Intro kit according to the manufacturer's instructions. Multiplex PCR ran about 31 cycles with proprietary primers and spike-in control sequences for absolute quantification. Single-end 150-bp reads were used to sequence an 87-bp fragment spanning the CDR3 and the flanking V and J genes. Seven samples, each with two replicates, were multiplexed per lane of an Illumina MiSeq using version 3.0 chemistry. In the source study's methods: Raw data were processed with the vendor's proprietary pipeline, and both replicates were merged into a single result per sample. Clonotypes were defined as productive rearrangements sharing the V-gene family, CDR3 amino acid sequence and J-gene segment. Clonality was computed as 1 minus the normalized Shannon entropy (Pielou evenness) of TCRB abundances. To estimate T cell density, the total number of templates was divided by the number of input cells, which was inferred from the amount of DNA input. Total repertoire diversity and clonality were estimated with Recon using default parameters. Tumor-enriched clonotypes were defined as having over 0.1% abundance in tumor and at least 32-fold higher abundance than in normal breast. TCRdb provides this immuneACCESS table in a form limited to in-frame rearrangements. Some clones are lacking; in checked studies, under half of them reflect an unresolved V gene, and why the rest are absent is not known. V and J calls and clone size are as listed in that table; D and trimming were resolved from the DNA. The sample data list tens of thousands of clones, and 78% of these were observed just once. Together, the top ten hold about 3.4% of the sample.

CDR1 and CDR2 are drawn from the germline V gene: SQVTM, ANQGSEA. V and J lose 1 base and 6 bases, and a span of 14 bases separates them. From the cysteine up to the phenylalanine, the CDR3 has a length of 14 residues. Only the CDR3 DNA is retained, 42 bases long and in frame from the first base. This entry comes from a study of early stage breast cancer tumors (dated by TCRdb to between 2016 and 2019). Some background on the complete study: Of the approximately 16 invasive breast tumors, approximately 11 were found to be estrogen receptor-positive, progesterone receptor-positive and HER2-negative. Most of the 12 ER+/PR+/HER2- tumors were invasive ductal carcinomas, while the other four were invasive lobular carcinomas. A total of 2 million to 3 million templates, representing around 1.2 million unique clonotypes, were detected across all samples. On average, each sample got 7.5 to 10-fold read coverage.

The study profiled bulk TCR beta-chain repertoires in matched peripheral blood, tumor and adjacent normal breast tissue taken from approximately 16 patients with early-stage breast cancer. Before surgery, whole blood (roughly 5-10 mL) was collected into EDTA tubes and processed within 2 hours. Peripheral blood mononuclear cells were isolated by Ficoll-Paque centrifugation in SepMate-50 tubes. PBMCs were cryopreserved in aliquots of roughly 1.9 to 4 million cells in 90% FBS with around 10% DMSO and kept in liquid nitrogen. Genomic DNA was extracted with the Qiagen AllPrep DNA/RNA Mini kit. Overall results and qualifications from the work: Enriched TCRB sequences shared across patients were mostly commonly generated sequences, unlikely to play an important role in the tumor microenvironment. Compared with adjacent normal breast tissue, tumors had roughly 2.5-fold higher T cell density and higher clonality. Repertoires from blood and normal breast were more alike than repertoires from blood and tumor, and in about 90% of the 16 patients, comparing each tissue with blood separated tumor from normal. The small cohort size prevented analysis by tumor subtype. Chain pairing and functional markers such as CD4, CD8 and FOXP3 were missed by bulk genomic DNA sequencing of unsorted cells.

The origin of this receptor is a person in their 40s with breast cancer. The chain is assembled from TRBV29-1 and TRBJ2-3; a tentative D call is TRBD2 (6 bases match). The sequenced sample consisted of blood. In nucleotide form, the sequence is TGCAGCGTTGAAGTTCGTAGGGCGGGGGATACGCAGTATTTT. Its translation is CSVEVRRAGDTQYF.